One and the same sample provided the 22 T cell receptor beta chains below, sequenced in a study of PD-1 blockade in classical Hodgkin lymphoma. The data were produced by immunoSEQ multiplex PCR, yet TCRdb's version contains in-frame clones alone and is incomplete. The data show 130,000 to 150,000 clones, 78% seen once. In every patient, relapse followed autologous stem cell transplantation, while exposure to brentuximab vedotin differed. The input for sequencing was peripheral blood mononuclear cells (PBMCs), taken before the second cycle of nivolumab. The source of these receptors is a human donor with classical Hodgkin lymphoma.

The chain employs TRBV7-3 and TRBJ1-1, with 7 bases lining up with TRBD1. Germline V CDR1 and CDR2: SGHTA, FQGTGA. With V trimmed by 3 bases and J by 4 bases, 8 bases remained unmatched. This CDR3 is built from 15 residues. CDR3 nucleotide sequence: TGTGCCAGCAGCTTTTTGCCAGGGGGGCTCACTGAAGCTTTCTTT. Protein: CASSFLPGGLTEAFF.

This clone was seen a handful of times. The DNA for the CDR3 is TGTGCCCATATGTGGGTAAAGGGATCCTACAATGAGCAGTTCTTC. Its translation is CAHMWVKGSYNEQFF. V and J are TRBV19 and TRBJ2-1; D remains ambiguous. V was shortened by 11 bases and J by 1 base, with 18 bases between the two germline ends. Looked up from germline, CDR1 is LNHDA and CDR2 is SQIVND (reference sequence). There are 15 residues in the CDR3.

This chain links TRBV7-2 with TRBJ1-2; possibly TRBD1 for D (5 bases). This CDR3 contains 13 residues. CDR1 is SGHTA and CDR2 is FQGNSA in the germline V gene. V gave up 3 bases and J gave up 5 bases, with 10 bases separating them. The CDR3 loop is CASSFGGGYGYTF. The CDR3 region has the DNA TGTGCCAGCAGCTTTGGTGGGGGTTATGGCTACACCTTC.

V and J are TRBV2 and TRBJ2-7, with 9 bases that match TRBD1. Germline V gene sequence: CDR1 SNHLY, CDR2 FYNNEI. V lost 4 bases, J lost 3 bases, and 7 bases stayed unmatched. CDR3 length: 15 amino acids. CDR3 in DNA: TGTGCCAGCAGTGGTACAGGGGGCCCACTCTACGAGCAGTACTTC. It codes for CASSGTGGPLYEQYF.

The chain couples TRBV19 to TRBJ2-3, with 9 bases identical to TRBD1. Germline loops: CDR1 LNHDA, CDR2 SQIVND (reference sequence). The CDR3 is 15 residues long. The V and J ends lost 4 bases and 1 base, in that order; junction bases with no gene match: 3. The CDR3 sequence: CASSTRTGGTDTQYF. The CDR3 bases are TGTGCCAGTAGTACGCGGACAGGGGGCACAGATACGCAGTATTTT.

The chain uses TRBV29-1 and TRBJ1-1, with 8 bases matching TRBD1. Per germline, CDR1 SQVTM and CDR2 ANQGSEA. J was trimmed by 3 bases and V by 5 bases; bases with no gene match: 5. This CDR3 region has 13 residues. Here the CDR3 reads CSVPGTGYTEAFF. For the CDR3, the DNA is TGCAGCGTTCCCGGGACAGGATACACTGAAGCTTTCTTT.

V is TRBV7-9 and J is TRBJ2-1, with TRBD1 as a possible D gene (5 bases). This CDR3 is built from 16 residues. The germline V gene has CDR1 SEHNR and CDR2 FQNEAQ (reference sequence). V was shortened by 2 bases and J by 4 bases, with 15 bases between the two germline ends. CDR3 amino acids: CASSLIGSAGYNEQFF. CDR3 nucleotides: TGTGCCAGCAGCTTAATCGGGTCAGCAGGGTACAATGAGCAGTTCTTC.

Only one count was recorded for this clone. The chain employs TRBV2 and TRBJ1-3, with D possibly TRBD1 on 6 matching bases. The CDR3 runs to 16 residues. The germline gives CDR1 SNHLY, CDR2 FYNNEI. V dropped 3 bases and J dropped 2 bases, with 14 bases sitting between them. CDR3 sequence: CASSDPRTGTGNTIYF. The CDR3 DNA is TGTGCCAGCAGTGACCCCAGAACAGGGACTGGAAACACCATATATTTT.

The CDR3 spells CASSTEAHIAQYF. In DNA, the CDR3 is TGTGCCAGCTCGACGGAAGCCCATATCGCGCAGTATTTT. The rearrangement joins TRBV6-6 to TRBJ2-3, with D hard to call. This CDR3 comprises 13 residues. The V end was cut by 8 bases, the J end by 10 bases, with 19 bases between. Germline values: CDR1 MNHNY, CDR2 SVGAGI (reference sequence).

The chain links TRBV11-2 to TRBJ2-7; D is unresolved. V was clipped by 3 bases and J by 3 bases, with 12 bases between them. Per the germline V gene, CDR1 is SGHAT and CDR2 is FQNNGV. The CDR3 length is 14 residues. CDR3 DNA: TGTGCCAGCAGCTTGACCTTCCAAGACTACGAGCAGTACTTC. Encoded protein: CASSLTFQDYEQYF.

The rearrangement joins TRBV29-1 to TRBJ2-1; no clear D. Trimming shortened V by 7 bases and J by 2 bases, and 15 bases separated the two germline ends. Germline V gene lookup returns CDR1 SQVTM and CDR2 ANQGSEA. The length of the CDR3 is 14 residues. The CDR3 nucleotides read TGCAGCGCCCCCGGCGAGTTAGCCTACAATGAGCAGTTCTTC. It specifies CSAPGELAYNEQFF.

This clone has only a few counts. The J gene is TRBJ2-2, the V gene TRBV12-5; a weak D match, TRBD1 (6 bases). The CDR3 has 17 amino acids. Trimming removed 6 bases from V and 3 bases from J, with 20 bases in between. The germline gives CDR1 LGHNT, CDR2 FRNRAP. In nucleotides, the CDR3 is TGTGCTAGTGGACTGGACAGAGTCCTAGGGGACACCGGGGAGCTGTTTTTT. Protein product: CASGLDRVLGDTGELFF.

V gene TRBV14 combines with J gene TRBJ2-7; TRBD2 is a possible D gene (6 bases). The CDR3 is 13 residues long. Trimming removed 6 bases at V and 7 bases at J, with 16 bases between. CDR1 and CDR2 (germline): SGHDN, FVKESK. This CDR3 is CASRTSGRGEQYF. In nucleotides, the CDR3 is TGTGCCAGCAGAACAAGTGGCCGGGGGGAGCAGTACTTC. Variable domain in full (rest from reference TRBV14 and TRBJ2-7): EAGVTQFPSHSVIEKGQTVTLRCDPISGHDNLYWYRRVMGKEIKFLLHFVKESKQDESGMPNNRFLAERTGGTYSTLKVQPAELEDSGVYFCASRTSGRGEQYFGPGTRLTVT.

As concerns this clone: The junction departs from germline at one end; a sequencing error may be responsible. The chain uses TRBV14 and TRBJ2-5; 8 bases are shared with TRBD1. This CDR3 is 17 amino acids long. The germline gives CDR1 SGHDN, CDR2 FVKESK. CDR3 residues: CASSQGTGQGLGETQYF. The CDR3 nucleotides read TGTGCCAGCAGTCAAGGGACCGGACAGGGACTGGGGGAGACCCAGTACTTC.

This clone is a singleton in its sample. The rearrangement uses TRBV21-1 and TRBJ1-4; no check of the table's D call, TRBD1, against the DNA was made. TRBV21-1 counts as a pseudogene. This CDR3 region has 19 residues. DNA for the CDR3: TGTGCCAGCAGCAAAGTGGAATTGGACAGGGGATCAACTAATGAAAAACTGTTTTTT. It encodes CASSKVELDRGSTNEKLFF.

The rearrangement uses TRBV5-4 and TRBJ2-7, with D maybe TRBD1 (6 bases). The length of the CDR3 is 14 residues. Trimming stripped 4 bases from V and 2 bases from J, with 13 bases between. Germline values: CDR1 SGHNT, CDR2 YYREEE (reference sequence). The CDR3 spells CASSPTGLPYEQYF. CDR3 in DNA: TGTGCCAGCAGCCCCACAGGGCTTCCCTACGAGCAGTACTTC.

The CDR3 region has the DNA TGCGCCAGCAGCCAAGGAGTAGCGGGCCCAGATACGCAGTATTTT. Residues: CASSQGVAGPDTQYF. This chain connects TRBV4-1 to TRBJ2-3; TRBD2 matches 7 bases. V lost 1 base and J lost 4; bases outside the gene matches: 5. The CDR3 runs to 15 residues. Germline V CDR1 and CDR2: MGHRA, YSYEKL.

The chain couples TRBV28 to TRBJ1-4; D unresolved. The CDR3 loop spans 16 amino acids. Trimming took 7 bases from V and 0 from J, leaving 15 bases between them. Germline CDR1 and CDR2: MDHEN and SYDVKM. The CDR3 DNA sequence: TGTGCCAGCACCCCTGGGCAGATTGCAACTAATGAAAAACTGTTTTTT. It encodes CASTPGQIATNEKLFF.

This rearrangement joins TRBV5-3 to TRBJ1-2; 7 positions match TRBD1. TRBV5-3 is recorded as an ORF, its role being uncertain. V gave up 2 bases and J gave up 4 bases; unmatched junction bases: 5. The CDR3 covers 14 residues. The DNA for the CDR3 is TGTGCCAGAAGCTTCAGACAGGGCTGCTATGGCTACACCTTC. This codes for CARSFRQGCYGYTF.

V and J are TRBV19 and TRBJ1-2; TRBD1 might be the D (6 bases). The germline V gene encodes CDR1 LNHDA and CDR2 SQIVND (reference sequence). The CDR3 runs to 14 residues. Trimming removed 3 bases from V and 5 bases from J, with 13 bases in between. The CDR3 bases are TGTGCCAGTAGTATGTTGGGAGGACAGTATGGCTACACCTTC. This translates into CASSMLGGQYGYTF.

V usage is TRBV7-3 and J usage is TRBJ2-1; D is perhaps TRBD1 (6 bases). Germline-derived CDR1 and CDR2 are SGHTA and FQGTGA. The CDR3 extends over 15 amino acids. Trimming left V 6 bases short and J 15 bases short, with 27 bases between. CDR3 DNA sequence: TGTGCCAGCAGGTTGTCCCCTTCGGTCGGAACAGGGTGGTTCTTC. This translates into CASRLSPSVGTGWFF.

This clone was detected a few times. The chain combines TRBV6-4 with TRBJ2-1, with 8 bases matching TRBD2. The CDR3 spans 16 residues. Trimming at V came to 4 bases and at J to 9 bases, leaving 14 bases not matched to a gene. The germline CDR1 and CDR2 sequences are MRHNA and SNTAGT. The CDR3 DNA reads TGTGCCAGCAGTGCGATGACTAGCGTGGGGTTATCTGAGCAGTTCTTC. Amino acids: CASSAMTSVGLSEQFF.